This entry describes one TCR beta chain. The antigen is undetermined. Germline V CDR1 and CDR2: SGDLS, YYNGEE. Trimming shortened V by 0 bases and J by 10 bases, and 14 bases separated the two germline ends. The CDR3 totals 15 residues. This sample was taken from a study of vaccination and CD4 T cells after COVID-19. Study-wide background: The authors exposed cells to overlapping spike peptides derived from SARS-CoV-2, HCoV-NL63, HCoV-OC43 and HCoV-229E.

The Oncomine TCR Beta short-read assay sequenced DNA from cultured CD4+ T cells. One entry per CDR3 protein, called by TCRdb with MiXCR from the PCR reads. The table shows about 20,000 distinct CDR3 sequences, with about 44% occurring only once. Regarding treatment: approximately nine-day PBMC culture with coronavirus spike peptide pools or control peptides (ViraFEST assay). Positive PCR tests came between March and December 2020, ahead of the US Alpha, Beta and Delta variants. The receptor was isolated from a human donor who had recovered from COVID-19. The source material was CD4+ T cells from blood, cultured in vitro, sampled before SARS-CoV-2 vaccination. This chain connects TRBV9 to TRBJ1-6; D is unclear. The CDR3 region has the DNA TGTGCCAGCAGCGTAGATTGGGTAGGAGGGTCACCCCTCCACTTT. Translated, it gives CASSVDWVGGSPLHF.